The entry below gives a single T cell receptor (beta chain) sequence along with its context. The table came from immunoSEQ multiplex PCR; TCRdb's copy has only in-frame clones and leaves some out. The table includes 200,000 to 250,000 clones, 80% to 95% detected once. The source of the sample is a study of blood T cell repertoires in COVID-19. This CDR3 has 16 residues. CDR1 is MDHEN, CDR2 SYDVKM, per germline. J gave up 5 bases and V 2 bases, and 6 bases lay outside the gene matches. V is TRBV28 and J is TRBJ1-5, with TRBD1 matching 10 bases. Sequencing was carried out using peripheral blood. This sequence originates from a man aged 60-69 years with COVID-19, enrolled during active disease. CDR3 sequence reads: CASSLRGQGIYQPQHF. CDR3 DNA: TGTGCCAGCAGTTTAAGGGGACAGGGGATATATCAGCCCCAGCATTTT. The full variable domain, in which reference TRBV28 and TRBJ1-5 provide the parts outside the CDR3, is DVKVTQSSRYLVKRTGEKVFLECVQDMDHENMFWYRQDPGLGLRLIYFSYDVKMKEKGDIPEGYSVSREKKERFSLILESASTNQTSMYLCASSLRGQGIYQPQHFGDGTRLSIL.